Given below is one T cell receptor beta chain in context. The sample comes from a study of Graves' ophthalmopathy and Graves' hyperthyroidism. Germline V lookup: CDR1 SEHNR, CDR2 FQNEAQ (reference sequence). The germline V and J ends were trimmed by 4 bases and 0 bases, with 16 bases remaining between them. The CDR3 extends over 18 amino acids. RNA transcripts were the source from which TCR beta CDR3 regions were amplified. First-round RT-PCR used HTBI primers; second-round multiplex PCR followed. TCRdb re-called the multiplex PCR reads with MiXCR, one entry per CDR3 protein. The sample records over a million distinct CDR3 sequences, about 38% being singletons.

The chain links TRBV7-9 to TRBJ1-6; tentative D call: TRBD1 (5 bases). The sequencing input was peripheral blood or thyroid tissue (not recorded which). This TCR derives from an adult man with Graves' hyperthyroidism. CDR3 nucleotide sequence: TGTGCCAGCAGCTCGACATACGGGGGAAGCTCCTATAATTCACCCCTCCACTTT. It specifies CASSSTYGGSSYNSPLHF.